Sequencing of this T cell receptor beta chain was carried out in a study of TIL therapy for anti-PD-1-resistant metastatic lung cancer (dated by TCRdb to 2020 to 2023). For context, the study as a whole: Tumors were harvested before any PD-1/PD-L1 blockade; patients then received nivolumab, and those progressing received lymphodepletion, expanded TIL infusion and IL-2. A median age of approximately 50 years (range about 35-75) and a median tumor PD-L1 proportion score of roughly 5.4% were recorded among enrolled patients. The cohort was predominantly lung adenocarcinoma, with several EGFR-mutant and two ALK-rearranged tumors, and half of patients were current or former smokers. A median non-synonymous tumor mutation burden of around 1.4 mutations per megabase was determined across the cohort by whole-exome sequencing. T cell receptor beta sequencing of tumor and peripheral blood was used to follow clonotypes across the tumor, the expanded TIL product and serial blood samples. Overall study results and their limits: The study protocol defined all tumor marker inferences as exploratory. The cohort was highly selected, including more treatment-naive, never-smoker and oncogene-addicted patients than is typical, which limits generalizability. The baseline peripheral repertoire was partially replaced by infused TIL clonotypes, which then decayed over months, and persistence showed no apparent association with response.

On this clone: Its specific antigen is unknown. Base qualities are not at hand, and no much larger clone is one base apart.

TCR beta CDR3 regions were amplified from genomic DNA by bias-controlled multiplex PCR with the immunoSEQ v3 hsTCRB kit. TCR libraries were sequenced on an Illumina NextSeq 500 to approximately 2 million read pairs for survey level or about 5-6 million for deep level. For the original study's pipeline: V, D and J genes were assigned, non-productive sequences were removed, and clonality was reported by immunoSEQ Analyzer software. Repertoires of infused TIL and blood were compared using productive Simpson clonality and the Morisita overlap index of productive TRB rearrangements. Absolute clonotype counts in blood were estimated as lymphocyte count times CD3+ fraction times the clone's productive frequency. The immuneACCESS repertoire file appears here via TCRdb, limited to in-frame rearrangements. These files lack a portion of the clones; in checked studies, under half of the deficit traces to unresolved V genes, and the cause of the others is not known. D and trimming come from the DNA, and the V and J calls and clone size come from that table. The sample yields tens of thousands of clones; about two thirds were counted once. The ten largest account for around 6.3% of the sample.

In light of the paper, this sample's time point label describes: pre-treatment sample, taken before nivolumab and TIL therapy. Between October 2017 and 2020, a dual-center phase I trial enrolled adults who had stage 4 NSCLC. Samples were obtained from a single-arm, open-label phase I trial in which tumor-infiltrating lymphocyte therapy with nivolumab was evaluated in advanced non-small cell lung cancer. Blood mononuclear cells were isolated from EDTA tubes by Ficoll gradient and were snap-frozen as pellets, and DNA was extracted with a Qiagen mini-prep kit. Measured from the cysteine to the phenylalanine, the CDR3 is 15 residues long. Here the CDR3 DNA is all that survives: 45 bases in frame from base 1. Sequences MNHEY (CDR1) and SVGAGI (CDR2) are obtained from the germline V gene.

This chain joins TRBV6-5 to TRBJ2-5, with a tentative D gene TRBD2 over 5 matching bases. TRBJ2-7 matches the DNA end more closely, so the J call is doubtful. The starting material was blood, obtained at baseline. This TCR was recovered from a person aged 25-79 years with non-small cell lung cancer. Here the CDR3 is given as CASSYSTGLRAEQYF. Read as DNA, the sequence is TGTGCCAGCAGTTACTCGACTGGTTTGCGGGCCGAGCAGTACTTC.